This T cell receptor (beta chain) was recovered during a study of T cell changes during pregnancy in multiple sclerosis. V was pared by 5 bases and J by 3 bases, with 17 bases between. The CDR3 has 16 amino acids. From germline, CDR1 is SNHLY and CDR2 FYNNEI. TCRdb's table, derived via immunoSEQ multiplex PCR, lists solely in-frame clones and lacks some. The data contain roughly 40,000 clones, about nine tenths of them singletons. This clonotype was obtained from a female donor with multiple sclerosis, enrolled in a pregnancy study. The chain recombines TRBV2 with TRBJ2-4; possibly TRBD1 for D (5 bases). Sequencing used CD4+ T cells from peripheral blood mononuclear cells, obtained before pregnancy. For the CDR3, the DNA is TGTGCCAGCAGTCCACTGACGGCTGACAGCAAAAACATTCAGTACTTC. Encoded protein: CASSPLTADSKNIQYF.